This paragraph reports one T cell receptor beta chain. Produced via immunoSEQ multiplex PCR; TCRdb's table is partial and in-frame only. The repertoire holds around 340,000 clones, with 65% to 90% as singletons. V was cut by 1 base and J by 0 bases, with 6 bases left in between. Germline CDR1 SGHKS, CDR2 YYEKEE (reference sequence). There are 14 residues in the CDR3. This sample stems from a study of blood T cell repertoires in COVID-19. The origin of this receptor is a woman between 40 and 50 years old with acute COVID-19. What was sequenced was PBMCs or T cells enriched from blood (not recorded which). The rearrangement joins TRBV5-5 to TRBJ2-3; a weak D match, TRBD2 (5 bases). The CDR3 spells CASSLSSSTDTQYF. DNA of the CDR3: TGTGCCAGCAGCTTGTCTAGCAGCACAGATACGCAGTATTTT. Complete variable domain (other parts from reference TRBV5-5 and TRBJ2-3): DAGVTQSPTHLIKTRGQQVTLRCSPISGHKSVSWYQQVLGQGPQFIFQYYEKEERGRGNFPDRFSARQFPNYSSELNVNALLLGDSALYLCASSLSSSTDTQYFGPGTRLTVL.